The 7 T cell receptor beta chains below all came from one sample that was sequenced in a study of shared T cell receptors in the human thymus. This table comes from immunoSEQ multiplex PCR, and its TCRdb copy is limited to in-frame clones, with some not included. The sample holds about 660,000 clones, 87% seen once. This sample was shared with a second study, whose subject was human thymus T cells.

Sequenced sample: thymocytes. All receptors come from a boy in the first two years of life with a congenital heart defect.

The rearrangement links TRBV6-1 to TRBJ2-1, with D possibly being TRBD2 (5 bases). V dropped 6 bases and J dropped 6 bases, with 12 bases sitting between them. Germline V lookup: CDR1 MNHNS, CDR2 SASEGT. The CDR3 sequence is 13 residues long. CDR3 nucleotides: TGTGCCAGCAGGGACCCGAGCGGCAATGAGCAGTTCTTC. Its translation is CASRDPSGNEQFF.

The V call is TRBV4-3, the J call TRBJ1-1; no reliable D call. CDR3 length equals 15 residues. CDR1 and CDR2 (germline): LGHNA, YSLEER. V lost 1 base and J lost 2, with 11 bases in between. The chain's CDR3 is CASSQGIEANTEAFF. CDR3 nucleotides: TGCGCCAGCAGCCAAGGTATAGAGGCAAACACTGAAGCTTTCTTT.

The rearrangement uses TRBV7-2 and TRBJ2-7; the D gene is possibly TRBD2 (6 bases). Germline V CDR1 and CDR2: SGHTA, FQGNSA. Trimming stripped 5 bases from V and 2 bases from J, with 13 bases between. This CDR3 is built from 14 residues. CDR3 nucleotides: TGTGCCAGCAGCCCGGGACTCTTACCCTACGAGCAGTACTTC. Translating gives CASSPGLLPYEQYF.

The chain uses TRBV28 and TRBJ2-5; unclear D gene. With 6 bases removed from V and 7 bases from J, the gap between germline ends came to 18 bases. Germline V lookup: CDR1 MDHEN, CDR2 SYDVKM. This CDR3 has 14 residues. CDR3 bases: TGTGCCAGCAGGGGCCCCGGCCAAATTGGGACCCAGTACTTC. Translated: CASRGPGQIGTQYF.

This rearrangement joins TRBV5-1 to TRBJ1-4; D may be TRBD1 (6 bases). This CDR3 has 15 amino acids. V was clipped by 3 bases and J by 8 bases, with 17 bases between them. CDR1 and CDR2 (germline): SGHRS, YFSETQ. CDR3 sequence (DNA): TGCGCCAGCAGCTCCACAGGGTGGGAAGGGGAAAAACTGTTTTTT. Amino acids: CASSSTGWEGEKLFF.

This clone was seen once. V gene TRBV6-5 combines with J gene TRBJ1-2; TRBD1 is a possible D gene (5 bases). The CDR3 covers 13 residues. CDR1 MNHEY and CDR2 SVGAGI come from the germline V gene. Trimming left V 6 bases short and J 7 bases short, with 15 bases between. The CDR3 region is CASSPARVSGYTF. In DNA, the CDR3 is TGTGCCAGCAGCCCCGCCAGGGTGAGTGGCTACACCTTC.

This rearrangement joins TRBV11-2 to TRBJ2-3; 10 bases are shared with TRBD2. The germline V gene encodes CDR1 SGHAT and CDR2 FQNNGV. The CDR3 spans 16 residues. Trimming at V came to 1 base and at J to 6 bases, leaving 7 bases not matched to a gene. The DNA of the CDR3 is TGTGCCAGCAGCTTAGCCAGCGGGGGGGCATTGGATACGCAGTATTTT. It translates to CASSLASGGALDTQYF.